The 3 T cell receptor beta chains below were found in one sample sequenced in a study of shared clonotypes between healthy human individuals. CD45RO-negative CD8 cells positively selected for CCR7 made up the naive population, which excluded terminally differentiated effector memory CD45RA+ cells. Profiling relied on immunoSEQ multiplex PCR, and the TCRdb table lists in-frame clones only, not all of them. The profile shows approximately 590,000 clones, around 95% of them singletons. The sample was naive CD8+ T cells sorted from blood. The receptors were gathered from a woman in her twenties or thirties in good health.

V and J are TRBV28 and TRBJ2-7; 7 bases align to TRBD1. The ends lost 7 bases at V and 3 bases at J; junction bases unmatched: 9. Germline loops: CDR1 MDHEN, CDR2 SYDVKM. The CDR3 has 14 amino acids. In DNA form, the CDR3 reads TGTGCCAGCACTAAACAGGGGTTCGGCTACGAGCAGTACTTC. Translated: CASTKQGFGYEQYF.

In DNA form, the CDR3 reads TGTGCCAGCAGCTGGGTCCAAGAGACCCAGTACTTC. Amino acid sequence: CASSWVQETQYF. The V gene is TRBV28, the J gene TRBJ2-5; D uncertain. This CDR3 comprises 12 residues. CDR1 is MDHEN, CDR2 SYDVKM, per germline. The V gene lost 6 bases and the J gene lost 1 base, with 6 bases spanning the gap.

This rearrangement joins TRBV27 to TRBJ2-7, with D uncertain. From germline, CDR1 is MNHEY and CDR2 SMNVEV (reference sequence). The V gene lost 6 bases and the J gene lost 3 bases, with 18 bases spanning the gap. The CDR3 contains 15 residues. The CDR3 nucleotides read TGTGCCAGCAGCCCAAGGGCGCCGATCCACTACGAGCAGTACTTC. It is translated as CASSPRAPIHYEQYF.